This T cell receptor beta chain was identified during a study of CD8 T cells in Susac syndrome. cDNA came from roughly 0.47 to 1 ug RNA primed by random hexamers. Amplification of TCR beta CDR3 used immunoSEQ multiplex PCR across 54 Vbeta and 13 Jbeta. Using its own MiXCR run on the immunoSEQ multiplex PCR reads, TCRdb lists one record per CDR3 protein. The sample consists of a few hundred thousand distinct CDR3 sequences, 95% of them appearing once. Germline V gene data show CDR1 as SGHDT and CDR2 as YYEEEE. The CDR3 is made up of 15 amino acids. Unmatched junction bases numbered 8, after V lost 1 base and J lost 7 bases. In the multiple sclerosis control group, patients were treatment-naive and had stable or active relapsing-remitting disease.

V and J are TRBV5-6 and TRBJ2-4, with 7 bases fitting TRBD1. Material: CD4+ T cells from PBMCs. This TCR was recovered from a human donor with multiple sclerosis. The CDR3 is CASSLYRQGVNIQYF. In DNA, the CDR3 is TGTGCCAGCAGCTTGTATAGACAGGGTGTGAACATTCAGTACTTC.